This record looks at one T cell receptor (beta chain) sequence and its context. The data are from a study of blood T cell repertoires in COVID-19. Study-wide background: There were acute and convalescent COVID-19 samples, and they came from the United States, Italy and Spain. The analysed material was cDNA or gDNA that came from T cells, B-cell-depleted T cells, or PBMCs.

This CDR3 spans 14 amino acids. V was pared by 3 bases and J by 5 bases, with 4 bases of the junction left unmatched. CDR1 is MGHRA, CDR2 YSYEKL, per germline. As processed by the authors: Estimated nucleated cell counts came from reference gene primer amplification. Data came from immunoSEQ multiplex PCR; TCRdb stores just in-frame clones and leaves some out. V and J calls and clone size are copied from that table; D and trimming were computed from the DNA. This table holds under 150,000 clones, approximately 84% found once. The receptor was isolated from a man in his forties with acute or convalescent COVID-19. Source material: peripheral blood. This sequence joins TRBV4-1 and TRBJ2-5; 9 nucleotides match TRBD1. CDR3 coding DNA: TGCGCCAGCAGCCAGAGGGACAGGGCTGAGACCCAGTACTTC. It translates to CASSQRDRAETQYF.